Listed below are T cell receptor beta chains from one sample, sequenced in a study of shared clonotypes between healthy human individuals. Sequencing was performed with immunoSEQ multiplex PCR; in TCRdb, only in-frame clones are kept and a portion is missing. The sample consists of roughly 2 million clones, approximately 95% of them appearing once. Sequenced: naive CD8+ T cells sorted from blood. The receptor set was obtained from a man between 18 and 29 years old in good health. Both conserved end residues are part of each CDR3. The D gene is left open where the match is weak. Some rows have no size entry. The others give once, few or many, or a class for an expanded clone.

>once|TRBD1|TRBV6-1|TRBJ2-7
TGTGCCAGCAGTGAATGGGGACAGACTTCCGAGCAGTACTTC
CASSEWGQTSEQYF
>NA|NA|TRBV11-2|TRBJ2-7
TGTGCCAGCAGCTTAGCAGTTACCTACGAGCAGTACTTC
CASSLAVTYEQYF
>once|NA|TRBV25-1|TRBJ2-3
TGTGCCAGCAGTGAATATCGGAGCACAGATACGCAGTATTTT
CASSEYRSTDTQYF
>NA|NA|TRBV5-4|TRBJ2-5
TGTGCCAGCAGCTGGTACCAAGAGACCCAGTACTTC
CASSWYQETQYF
>NA|NA|TRBV7-9|TRBJ2-3
TGTGCCAGCAGCACCGAGGGGGGGGACACAGATACGCAGTATTTT
CASSTEGGDTDTQYF
>NA|NA|TRBV5-6|TRBJ2-7
TGTGCCAGCAGCGCCGGACAGGAGCAGTACTTC
CASSAGQEQYF
>NA|TRBD2|TRBV2|TRBJ2-7
TGTGCCAGTCTAGAGCGGGGGGGCTCCTACGAGCAGTACTTC
CASLERGGSYEQYF
>NA|TRBD2|TRBV7-9|TRBJ2-1
TGTGCCAGCAGCCCGCAACTAGCGGGGTACAATGAGCAGTTCTTC
CASSPQLAGYNEQFF
>once|NA|TRBV7-2|TRBJ2-7
TGTGCCAGCAGCTTTAGCGTCACCTACGAGCAGTACTTC
CASSFSVTYEQYF
>NA|NA|TRBV30|TRBJ1-4
TGTGCCTGGAGTTGGGGGCTCGGCGAAAAACTGTTTTTT
CAWSWGLGEKLFF
>NA|NA|TRBV23-1|TRBJ2-7
TGCGCCAGCAGTCAAACGGCCCGGTTGAGTGAGCAGTACTTC
CASSQTARLSEQYF
>NA|NA|TRBV19|TRBJ2-5
TGTGCCAGTAGTATCTCGGATCCGGCAGAGACCCAGTACTTC
CASSISDPAETQYF
>NA|NA|TRBV27|TRBJ1-4
TGTGCCAGCGCACCCCGGAACAATGAGGAAAAACTGTTTTTT
CASAPRNNEEKLFF
>NA|NA|TRBV5-6|TRBJ2-2
TGTGCCAGCAACCCGACAGGGAGGGCCGGGGAGCTGTTTTTT
CASNPTGRAGELFF
>NA|NA|TRBV27|TRBJ1-2
TGTGCCAGCAGTGACACAGGGCTTCTAACACCCCATCCCTTCTATGGCTACACCTTC
CASSDTGLLTPHPFYGYTF
>NA|TRBD2|TRBV11-2|TRBJ2-7
TGTGCCAGCAGCCCTACTAGCGGGCCGAGCTACGAGCAGTACTTC
CASSPTSGPSYEQYF
>NA|NA|TRBV27|TRBJ2-7
TGTGCCAGCAGTGTCACCACCCCAGGGGGGTCCTACGAGCAGTACTTC
CASSVTTPGGSYEQYF
>NA|NA|TRBV27|TRBJ2-7
TGTGCCAGCAGCCCCTCACAGGGAGAGAGGAGAAAGGAGCAGTACTTC
CASSPSQGERRKEQYF
>once|TRBD2|TRBV6-1|TRBJ2-3
TGTGCCAGCAGTGAAGGGTTCGCGGGGGGGCCAGATACGCAGTATTTT
CASSEGFAGGPDTQYF
>few|NA|TRBV21-1|TRBJ2-7
TGTGCCAGCAGCAAAGAGGCTGCCGATTACGAGCAGTACTTC
CASSKEAADYEQYF
>NA|TRBD2|TRBV28|TRBJ2-5
TGTGCCAGCAGTTTAACGGGGGGACAAGAGACCCAGTACTTC
CASSLTGGQETQYF
>NA|TRBD1|TRBV6-1|TRBJ1-2
TGTGCCAGCAGTGACTTGGGACAGGGATTGGGCTACACCTTC
CASSDLGQGLGYTF
>NA|NA|TRBV9|TRBJ2-5
TGTGCCAGCAGCGTTACAGATGAAGAGACCCAGTACTTC
CASSVTDEETQYF
>NA|NA|TRBV7-3|TRBJ1-1
TGTGCCAGCAGCTTAGGTTCGGACACTGAAGCTTTCTTT
CASSLGSDTEAFF
>NA|TRBD1|TRBV29-1|TRBJ2-7
TGCAGCGTCGAAAACCGGGACAGCTACGAGCAGTACTTC
CSVENRDSYEQYF
>NA|NA|TRBV4-1|TRBJ2-1
TGCGCCAGCAGCCAAGAACACTGGCAACTCTCCAATGAGCAGTTCTTC
CASSQEHWQLSNEQFF
>NA|TRBD1|TRBV30|TRBJ2-6
TGTGCCTGGACTAGTTTGGCAGGGGGCCCCTCTGGGGCCAACGTCCTGACTTTC
CAWTSLAGGPSGANVLTF
>once|NA|TRBV10-3|TRBJ2-3
TGTGCCATCATGGTAACAGATACGCAGTATTTT
CAIMVTDTQYF
>NA|NA|TRBV19|TRBJ2-1
TGTGCCAGTACCATGGGCTTGATAATGGGCTCCTACAATGAGCAGTTCTTC
CASTMGLIMGSYNEQFF